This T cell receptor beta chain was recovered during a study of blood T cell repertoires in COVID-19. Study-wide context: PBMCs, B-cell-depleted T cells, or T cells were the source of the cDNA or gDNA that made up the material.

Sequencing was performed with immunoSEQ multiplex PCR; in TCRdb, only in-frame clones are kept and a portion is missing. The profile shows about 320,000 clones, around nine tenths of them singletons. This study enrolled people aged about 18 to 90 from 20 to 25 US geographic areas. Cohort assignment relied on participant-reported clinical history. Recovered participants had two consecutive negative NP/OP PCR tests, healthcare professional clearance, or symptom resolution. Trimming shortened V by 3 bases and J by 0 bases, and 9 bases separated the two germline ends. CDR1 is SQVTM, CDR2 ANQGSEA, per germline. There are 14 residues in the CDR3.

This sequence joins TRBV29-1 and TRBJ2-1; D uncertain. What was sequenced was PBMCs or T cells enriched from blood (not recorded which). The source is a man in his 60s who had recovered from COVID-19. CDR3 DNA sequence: TGCAGCGTTGATGGTCTAGGCTCCTACAATGAGCAGTTCTTC. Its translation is CSVDGLGSYNEQFF.